A single sample is the source of the 12 T cell receptor beta chains below, sequenced in a study of breast tumors, draining lymph nodes, adjacent tissues. TCRdb re-derived calls from the multiplex PCR reads in MiXCR, one entry per CDR3 protein. The top ten hold 2% to 2.5% of the sample, which has around 130,000 distinct CDR3 sequences, 21% seen once. Samples came from axillary lymph nodes draining the breast cancer. The specimen sequenced was axillary lymph node tissue. These receptors were taken from a female donor with breast cancer. Some clones in this sample may be carry-over from other donors' samples.

This clonotype was counted ten times or more. The V and J genes are TRBV12-3 or TRBV12-4 and TRBJ1-2, with TRBD1 identical over 8 bases. The CDR3 is 15 residues long. The J segment lost 5 bases and the V segment lost 5 bases, leaving 10 bases of the junction unmatched. The CDR3: CASSRLDRVSYGYTF. CDR3 coding DNA: TGTGCCAGCAGTCGATTGGACAGGGTTTCGTATGGCTACACCTTC.

This clonotype was seen repeatedly, ten times or more. The chain links TRBV20-1 to TRBJ2-7; the match to TRBD2 covers 8 bases. Germline V lookup: CDR1 DFQATT, CDR2 SNEGSKA (reference sequence). V was pared by 5 bases and J by 0 bases, with 12 bases of the junction left unmatched. This CDR3 has 16 amino acids. The CDR3, as DNA: TGCAGTGCTCTTCCTCTAGCGGGCAGAAGCTCCTACGAGCAGTACTTC. Amino acid sequence: CSALPLAGRSSYEQYF.

This clonotype was picked up many times. The CDR3 region is CASKRQGANEQFF. DNA of the CDR3: TGTGCCAGCAAGCGGCAGGGGGCGAATGAGCAGTTCTTC. The rearrangement uses TRBV6-5 and TRBJ2-1; TRBD1 matches 8 bases. Germline trimming cut 7 bases from V and 7 bases from J; bases unmatched to any gene: 6. This CDR3 is built from 13 residues. Germline CDR1 reads MNHEY; CDR2 reads SVGAGI.

CDR3 amino acids: CASSRHREITDTQYF. The DNA for the CDR3 is TGTGCCAGCAGCCGCCACAGGGAAATCACAGATACGCAGTATTTT. The gene calls are TRBV5-8 and TRBJ2-3; D perhaps matches TRBD1 (6 bases). This CDR3 is built from 15 residues. The V gene lost 4 bases and the J gene lost 2 bases, with 14 bases spanning the gap. Per the germline V gene, CDR1 is SGHTS and CDR2 is YDEGEE. Combining the CDR3 with reference TRBV5-8 and TRBJ2-3 gives the whole variable domain EAGVTQSPTHLIKTRGQQATLRCSPISGHTSVYWYQQALGLGLQFLLWYDEGEERNRGNFPPRFSGRQFPNYSSELNVNALELEDSALYLCASSRHREITDTQYFGPGTRLTVL.

As regards this clonotype: A much larger clone differs by one base, so this may be a read error. The J gene is TRBJ2-7, the V gene TRBV12-3 or TRBV12-4; D unclear. The CDR3 runs to 14 residues. The ends were cut back, 3 bases at V and 2 bases at J, with 11 bases in the middle. The CDR3 DNA reads TGTGCCAGCAGTTTTGATGGTGGTGCCTACGAGCAGTACTTC. Translation gives CASSFDGGAYEQYF.

This clonotype qualifies as medium-sized. This sequence joins TRBV10-2 and TRBJ2-3, with 7 bases that match TRBD2. Germline V CDR1 and CDR2: WSHSY, SAAADI. The CDR3 runs to 13 residues. The junction had 6 bases not matched to a gene; V was cut back by 7 bases and J by 5 bases. The CDR3 protein is CASTLGGGDTQYF. In DNA, the CDR3 is TGCGCCAGCACCTTGGGGGGGGGAGATACGCAGTATTTT.

This clonotype was counted at least ten times. The V call is TRBV10-3, the J call TRBJ2-7; 9 positions agree with TRBD1. V dropped 4 bases and J dropped 4; count of bases not matched to a gene: 5. From germline, CDR1 is ENHRY and CDR2 SYGVKD. CDR3 length equals 14 residues. Here the CDR3 reads CAISGRDREYEQYF. CDR3 in DNA: TGTGCCATCAGTGGCCGGGACAGGGAATACGAGCAGTACTTC.

This clonotype was seen at least ten times. CDR3 bases: TGTGCCAGCAACCCCGGGACAGGGGGCTACAATGAGCAGTTCTTC. As protein: CASNPGTGGYNEQFF. The J gene is TRBJ2-1, the V gene TRBV5-5; 11 bases match TRBD1. The V and J ends lost 6 bases and 3 bases, in that order; junction bases with no gene match: 5. The CDR3 is made up of 15 amino acids. The V gene's germline CDR1 is SGHKS and CDR2 YYEKEE (reference sequence).

This clonotype appeared a few times. The genes are TRBV28 and TRBJ2-1, with D perhaps matching TRBD2 (6 bases). The germline V and J ends were trimmed by 6 bases and 2 bases, with 14 bases remaining between them. Germline V lookup: CDR1 MDHEN, CDR2 SYDVKM. The length of the CDR3 is 15 residues. Here the CDR3 DNA reads TGTGCCAGCAGCTTCGGAGGGGAACCCTACAATGAGCAGTTCTTC. It codes for CASSFGGEPYNEQFF. The whole variable domain, remainder taken from reference TRBV28 and TRBJ2-1, is DVKVTQSSRYLVKRTGEKVFLECVQDMDHENMFWYRQDPGLGLRLIYFSYDVKMKEKGDIPEGYSVSREKKERFSLILESASTNQTSMYLCASSFGGEPYNEQFFGPGTRLTVL.

Worth noting for this clonotype: A read error may explain this, as a much larger clone is one base away. This chain links TRBV2 with TRBJ1-5, with D tentatively TRBD1 (5 bases). The length of the CDR3 is 19 residues. CDR1 and CDR2 (germline): SNHLY, FYNNEI. The CDR3 DNA reads as TGTGCCAGCAGCCCCCAACCTGGATTACGCCATGGGGCGAATCAGTCCCAGCATTTT. Encoded protein: CASSPQPGLRHGANQSQHF.

This chain uses TRBV5-6 with TRBJ2-3; no clear D gene. Trimming took off 0 bases at V and 2 bases at J, with 7 bases between the two ends. The CDR3 length is 14 residues. Germline V gene lookup returns CDR1 SGHDT and CDR2 YYEEEE. The CDR3 reads CASSLGRNTDTQYF. Written as DNA, the CDR3 is TGTGCCAGCAGCTTGGGACGGAACACAGATACGCAGTATTTT.

This clonotype was recorded at least ten times. The rearrangement links TRBV5-8 to TRBJ2-6; possibly TRBD1 for D (5 bases). The length of the CDR3 is 15 residues. CDR1 is SGHTS, CDR2 YDEGEE, per germline. Trimming removed 4 bases from V and 3 bases from J, with 11 bases in between. The CDR3 nucleotides read TGTGCCAGCAGCCTGCAGGGATATGGGGCCAACGTCCTGACTTTC. This sequence encodes CASSLQGYGANVLTF.